One sample yielded the 21 T cell receptor beta chains listed below, sequenced in a study of T cell repertoires in cytomegalovirus infection. Antigen specificity for these receptors is unknown. TCRdb re-called the reads with MiXCR, one entry per CDR3 protein. The sample contains about 830,000 distinct CDR3 sequences, around a third of which appear only once. The sequenced sample was cultured CD8+ T cells from PBMCs, obtained from culture after CMV antigen stimulation. These receptors came from a human donor in good health (CMV status not recorded). Some clones in this sample may be carry-over from other donors' samples.

The rearrangement joins TRBV2 to TRBJ2-7, with TRBD2 matching 12 bases. CDR1 and CDR2 (germline): SNHLY, FYNNEI. The junction had 4 bases not matched to a gene; V was cut back by 5 bases and J by 5 bases. The CDR3 covers 14 residues. CDR3 protein: CASSTTSGGHEQYF. The CDR3 DNA follows: TGTGCCAGCAGTACGACTAGCGGGGGCCACGAGCAGTACTTC.

The chain has TRBV28 and TRBJ2-2; tentatively, D is TRBD2 (5 bases). This CDR3 is 13 amino acids long. V lost 5 bases and J lost 4, with 8 bases in between. Germline V CDR1 and CDR2: MDHEN, SYDVKM. The CDR3 region has the DNA TGTGCCAGCAGTCCGGGGATCACCGGGGAGCTGTTTTTT. Protein sequence: CASSPGITGELFF.

The sample holds a few counts of this clonotype. The chain uses TRBV3-1 and TRBJ2-1; TRBD2 aligns across 9 bases. The CDR3 spans 15 residues. The J segment lost 10 bases and the V segment lost 4 bases, leaving 11 bases of the junction unmatched. Germline V gives CDR1 LGHDT, CDR2 YNNKEL (reference sequence). The CDR3 sequence: CASSPRASGALEQFF. The CDR3 DNA follows: TGTGCCAGCAGCCCCCGCGCTAGCGGGGCATTAGAGCAGTTCTTC.

This clonotype turned up a few times. This sequence joins TRBV7-6 and TRBJ2-7; TRBD1 agrees at 8 bases. CDR1 and CDR2 (germline): SGHVS, FNYEAQ. J was trimmed by 12 bases and V by 1 base; bases with no gene match: 2. There are 11 residues in the CDR3. The CDR3 nucleotides read TGTGCCAGCAGCTTAGGGACAGGGTTGTACTTC. Translating it yields CASSLGTGLYF. The whole variable domain, filled in from reference TRBV7-6 and TRBJ2-7, reads GAGVSQSPRYKVTKRGQDVALRCDPISGHVSLYWYRQALGQGPEFLTYFNYEAQQDKSGLPNDRFSAERPEGSISTLTIQRTEQRDSAMYRCASSLGTGLYFGPGTRLTVT.

This chain joins TRBV20-1 and TRBJ2-7; D is ambiguous. Per the germline V gene, CDR1 is DFQATT and CDR2 is SNEGSKA (reference sequence). Trimming cost V 0 bases and J 6 bases, with 9 bases left between them. This CDR3 spans 12 amino acids. The CDR3: CSARDNSGEQYF. As DNA, the CDR3 is TGCAGTGCTAGAGATAATTCTGGCGAGCAGTACTTC.

The sample holds a few counts of this clonotype. This chain connects TRBV6-5 to TRBJ2-2; no firm D call. The germline V gene encodes CDR1 MNHEY and CDR2 SVGAGI. V lost 0 bases, J lost 0 bases, and 5 bases lay in between. CDR3 length: 15 residues. The CDR3 is CASSYSTPNTGELFF. CDR3 nucleotides: TGTGCCAGCAGTTACTCGACCCCGAACACCGGGGAGCTGTTTTTT.

The chain has TRBV6-1 and TRBJ2-7; the D gene is possibly TRBD1 (6 bases). V dropped 6 bases and J dropped 3 bases, with 21 bases sitting between them. Germline V lookup: CDR1 MNHNS, CDR2 SASEGT. This CDR3 comprises 16 residues. The CDR3 is CASSLISLQGSYEQYF. CDR3 coding DNA: TGTGCCAGCAGCTTAATCTCACTACAGGGAAGCTACGAGCAGTACTTC.

This sequence joins TRBV6-2 or TRBV6-3 and TRBJ1-2; 10 bases match TRBD1. This CDR3 is 14 amino acids long. With 5 bases clipped from V and 6 bases from J, the junction kept 6 bases outside the gene matches. Germline lookup yields CDR1 MNHEY and CDR2 SVGEGT. The CDR3, as DNA: TGTGCCAGCAGTGCGTCCGGGACAGGGGATGGCTACACCTTC. Residues: CASSASGTGDGYTF.

The table lists this clonotype with a few counts. The chain has TRBV12-3 or TRBV12-4 and TRBJ2-1, with 11 positions matching TRBD2. The V and J ends lost 5 bases and 9 bases, in that order; junction bases with no gene match: 0. CDR3 length equals 12 residues. The CDR3 coding sequence is TGTGCCAGCAGTGGGACTAGCGGTGAGCAGTTCTTC. This translates into CASSGTSGEQFF.

The chain links TRBV5-1 to TRBJ2-4; 9 nucleotides agree with TRBD1. Germline trimming cut 4 bases from V and 6 bases from J; bases unmatched to any gene: 5. The CDR3 is 14 residues long. Germline V gene data show CDR1 as SGHRS and CDR2 as YFSETQ. The CDR3 sequence: CASSDGQGSNIQYF. The CDR3 DNA reads TGCGCCAGCAGCGATGGACAGGGGTCAAACATTCAGTACTTC.

Details on this clonotype: This may be a read error: a much more frequent sequence differs by one nucleotide. The J gene is TRBJ1-2, the V gene TRBV7-2, with a possible D match to TRBD1 (5 bases). With 1 base removed from V and 7 bases from J, the gap between germline ends came to 19 bases. The CDR3 sequence is 16 residues long. The germline gives CDR1 SGHTA, CDR2 FQGNSA. This CDR3 reads CASSLEGLGERVGYTF. The CDR3 DNA is TGTGCCAGCAGCTTAGAGGGATTAGGGGAGCGCGTTGGCTACACCTTC.

A few counts support this clonotype. The CDR3 sequence is CASRGQGYGETQYF. In DNA, the CDR3 is TGTGCCAGCAGAGGACAGGGGTATGGAGAGACCCAGTACTTC. This chain links TRBV12-3 or TRBV12-4 with TRBJ2-5; TRBD1 matches 9 bases. With V trimmed by 6 bases and J by 4 bases, 6 bases remained unmatched. CDR3 size: 14 residues.

The J gene is TRBJ2-1, the V gene TRBV20-1; 12 positions agree with TRBD1. The CDR3 extends over 15 amino acids. The germline gives CDR1 DFQATT, CDR2 SNEGSKA (reference sequence). V lost 5 bases to trimming and J lost 8 bases; unmatched junction nucleotides: 10. DNA for the CDR3: TGCAGTGCTGTAACCCGGGACAGGGGGCTTTATGAGCAGTTCTTC. Protein sequence: CSAVTRDRGLYEQFF.

The CDR3 sequence: CASSRDSVNYGYTF. CDR3 DNA sequence: TGTGCCAGCAGTCGGGACAGTGTTAACTATGGCTACACCTTC. The J gene is TRBJ1-2, the V gene TRBV7-6, with TRBD1 matching over 7 bases. This CDR3 is built from 14 residues. Germline lookup yields CDR1 SGHVS and CDR2 FNYEAQ. Trimming cost V 6 bases and J 1 base; bases outside gene matches: 5.

This chain joins TRBV7-9 and TRBJ2-4; 7 nucleotides agree with TRBD1. Germline CDR1 reads SEHNR; CDR2 reads FQNEAQ (reference sequence). The CDR3 consists of 18 residues. V lost 4 bases and J lost 0; bases outside the gene matches: 12. The CDR3 DNA reads TGTGCCAGCAGCTCCCCAGAGGGGGCTCAAGGAGCCAAAAACATTCAGTACTTC. The encoded protein is CASSSPEGAQGAKNIQYF. Looking up the rest from reference TRBV7-9 and TRBJ2-4 gives the full variable domain: DTGVSQNPRHKITKRGQNVTFRCDPISEHNRLYWYRQTLGQGPEFLTYFQNEAQLEKSRLLSDRFSAERPKGSFSTLEIQRTEQGDSAMYLCASSSPEGAQGAKNIQYFGAGTRLSVL.

The chain recombines TRBV24-1 with TRBJ1-5; D gene unclear. CDR1 and CDR2 from the germline V gene are KGHDR and SFDVKD. CDR3 length: 14 residues. Trimming cost V 1 base and J 1 base, with 4 bases left between them. The CDR3, as DNA: TGTGCCACCAGTGATTTCCTCAGCAATCAGCCCCAGCATTTT. Its protein is CATSDFLSNQPQHF.

This clonotype was observed many times. This chain joins TRBV7-6 and TRBJ2-1; 9 bases align to TRBD2. V lost 6 bases and J lost 8; bases outside the gene matches: 8. The CDR3 runs 14 residues. Looked up from germline, CDR1 is SGHVS and CDR2 is FNYEAQ. CDR3 amino acids: CASSSAGGGDEQFF. The DNA of the CDR3 is TGTGCCAGCAGTTCTGCGGGCGGGGGGGATGAGCAGTTCTTC.

Ten or more counts support this clonotype. This chain uses TRBV7-2 with TRBJ2-7; 7 bases match TRBD2. This CDR3 spans 13 amino acids. Germline V gene lookup returns CDR1 SGHTA and CDR2 FQGNSA. Germline trimming cut 0 bases from V and 5 bases from J; bases unmatched to any gene: 1. CDR3: CASSLAGGNEQYF. CDR3 DNA sequence: TGTGCCAGCAGCTTAGCGGGAGGGAACGAGCAGTACTTC.

This clonotype was seen only a few times. This rearrangement joins TRBV12-3 or TRBV12-4 to TRBJ2-1, with 10 nucleotides matching TRBD2. V was clipped by 1 base and J by 5 bases; unmatched bases: 8. The CDR3 is 17 residues long. CDR3 region: CASSLGLGLADHNEQFF. The CDR3 bases are TGTGCCAGCAGTTTAGGGCTTGGACTAGCGGATCACAATGAGCAGTTCTTC.

This chain connects TRBV10-3 to TRBJ1-1, with D hard to call. V lost 0 bases to trimming and J lost 7 bases, with 6 bases between them. Germline loops: CDR1 ENHRY, CDR2 SYGVKD. The CDR3 loop spans 12 amino acids. CDR3 bases: TGTGCCATCAGTGAGTCGCCCCGTGAAGCTTTCTTT. Protein sequence: CAISESPREAFF.

The rearrangement links TRBV6-1 to TRBJ2-1, with 10 bases fitting TRBD2. The V gene end was trimmed by 4 bases and the J gene end by 4 bases; junction bases not matched to a gene: 7. Germline loops: CDR1 MNHNS, CDR2 SASEGT. This CDR3 is built from 16 residues. This CDR3 reads CASSVLAGAFYNEQFF. CDR3 coding DNA: TGTGCCAGCAGTGTTCTAGCGGGGGCTTTTTACAATGAGCAGTTCTTC.